The TCR beta chain described here comes from a study of CD8 T cells in ankylosing spondylitis. Study-wide results and caveats: Past studies reported some motif variants in reactive arthritis synovial fluid and blood. There was reportedly significant enrichment of clones that were disease-linked in matched ankylosing spondylitis synovial fluid. A motif in TCR beta, a set of under ten highly homologous variants, appeared characteristic of ankylosing spondylitis blood.

The CDR3 extends over 15 amino acids. V lost 2 bases to trimming and J lost 4 bases, with 12 bases between them. Germline V gene sequence: CDR1 MGHRA, CDR2 YSYEKL. Generation of TCR beta libraries employed quantitative 5'-RACE incorporating molecular barcodes. TCRdb itself ran the 5' RACE reads through MiXCR, one entry per CDR3 protein. The data show 220,000 or so distinct CDR3 sequences, roughly 18% seen once. This clonotype was detected only a few times. What it recognizes is unknown. The V and J genes are TRBV4-1 and TRBJ2-1; TRBD2 might be the D (6 bases). The sample comprised blood, either unsorted or a sorted T cell fraction (not recorded which). This TCR derives from a male donor with ankylosing spondylitis. The CDR3 loop reads CASSQRDSEYNEQFF. CDR3 bases: TGCGCCAGCAGCCAACGGGACTCGGAGTACAATGAGCAGTTCTTC.